This TCR beta chain was sequenced in a study of cytomegalovirus exposure and HLA in healthy donors. Regarding the study as a whole: TCR beta sequences numbering under 20,000 were associated with HLA alleles at 0.05 false discovery rate in a later analysis. Accounts indicate the classifier identified cytomegalovirus status with strong specificity and sensitivity.

The ends were cut back, 3 bases at V and 4 bases at J, with 15 bases in the middle. This CDR3 contains 15 residues. Per germline, CDR1 SGHDT and CDR2 YYEEEE. Primers: 60 Vbeta forward and 13 Jbeta reverse. Clones were sequenced by immunoSEQ multiplex PCR, and TCRdb holds only the in-frame ones, with some missing. The sample includes roughly 100,000 clones. In the case of this clone: Its antigen is unidentified.

Material: PBMCs. The clonotype originates from a man aged 45-65 years in good health and CMV-seronegative. The V call is TRBV5-6, the J call TRBJ2-3; D gene uncertain. The CDR3 coding sequence is TGTGCCAGCAGCTCCAGGCCCTGGAACCCAGATACGCAGTATTTT. It codes for CASSSRPWNPDTQYF.